This TCR beta chain was recovered during a study of vaccination effects on CD4 cells after COVID-19. Libraries were prepared by immunoSEQ multiplex PCR; TCRdb keeps only in-frame clonotypes and omits some of them. The data contain 30,000 to 35,000 clones, roughly 73% of them seen just once; the ten biggest clones take up around 30%. Before sequencing, viral peptide pools were used by the ViraFEST assay to expand antigen-specific CD4+ T cells. With 10 to 11 days of culture completed, CD4+ T cells were isolated. Recipients of the vaccine had no prior SARS-CoV-2 infection and negative nucleocapsid antibodies. Every well housed two million PBMC, which grew in culture alongside around 10 IU/ml IL-2 and 10 ug/ml peptides. On this clone itself: Antigen specificity is unknown.

CDR1 SGHVS and CDR2 FQNEAQ come from the germline V gene. V was clipped by 1 base and J by 8 bases, with 8 bases between them. The CDR3 covers 13 residues. The TCR sequence derives from a human donor who received a COVID-19 vaccine. Material: CD4+ T cells from PBMCs cultured with HCoV-OC43 spike peptides, obtained before COVID-19 vaccination. Indicated subset: HCoV-OC43 spike overlapping peptide pool stimulation. The gene calls are TRBV7-8 and TRBJ1-4, with D possibly being TRBD1 (5 bases). CDR3 amino acids: CASSLDRIEKLFF. The CDR3 coding sequence is TGTGCCAGCAGCTTAGACAGGATCGAAAAACTGTTTTTT.